These 31 T cell receptor beta chains were all obtained from the same sample, sequenced in a study of identical twins. A single record per CDR3 protein comes from TCRdb applying MiXCR to the 5' RACE reads. The table has about 530,000 distinct CDR3 sequences, around 22% seen once. These same data were also listed under a study on yellow fever vaccine responses in identical twins.

Source material: CD4+ T cells sorted from blood. These receptors all stem from a woman in her late teens or twenties in good health.

The chain is built from TRBV12-3 or TRBV12-4 and TRBJ1-4; D gene ambiguous. CDR3 length equals 14 residues. V lost 3 bases and J 3 bases, leaving 8 bases between the germline ends. As DNA, the CDR3 is TGTGCCAGCAGTTTTCGTGGGGCTAATGAAAAACTGTTTTTT. Amino acids: CASSFRGANEKLFF.

This clonotype was found a few times. The chain couples TRBV20-1 to TRBJ2-5; unclear D gene. Trimming removed 3 bases at V and 5 bases at J, with 10 bases between. This CDR3 region has 12 residues. Germline V lookup: CDR1 DFQATT, CDR2 SNEGSKA (reference sequence). The CDR3 nucleotides are TGCAGTGCTAGGGACCGGGTGGAGACCCAGTACTTC. This codes for CSARDRVETQYF.

This clonotype was seen a few times. This chain connects TRBV12-3 or TRBV12-4 to TRBJ2-1; TRBD2 matches at 11 bases. V shed 1 base and J 7 bases; nucleotides not matched to a gene: 9. The CDR3 contains 17 residues. This chain's CDR3 is CASSLGLAGGFFNEQFF. Written as DNA, the CDR3 is TGTGCCAGCAGTTTAGGGCTAGCGGGAGGCTTCTTTAATGAGCAGTTCTTC.

This clonotype turned up a few times. V usage is TRBV2 and J usage is TRBJ2-3, with TRBD2 matching over 10 bases. The CDR3 covers 16 residues. J gave up 6 bases and V 6 bases, and 12 bases lay outside the gene matches. The germline V gene has CDR1 SNHLY and CDR2 FYNNEI. CDR3 region: CASSSGLAGDLDTQYF. For the CDR3, the DNA is TGTGCCAGCAGCTCCGGGCTAGCGGGGGACCTGGATACGCAGTATTTT.

This chain connects TRBV20-1 to TRBJ2-1; D call uncertain. The CDR3 is 13 residues long. Germline CDR1 reads DFQATT; CDR2 reads SNEGSKA (reference sequence). Trimming pared 0 bases from V and 9 bases from J, leaving 12 bases between. CDR3 sequence reads: CSARESLNSEQFF. The CDR3 DNA follows: TGCAGTGCTAGAGAGTCACTTAACTCTGAGCAGTTCTTC.

V gene TRBV5-1 combines with J gene TRBJ1-6; D not certain. The CDR3 runs 14 residues. Germline CDR1 SGHRS, CDR2 YFSETQ. With 1 base removed from V and 10 bases from J, the gap between germline ends came to 12 bases. DNA of the CDR3: TGCGCCAGCAGCTTGATGTCAGTTGGGTCACCCCTCCACTTT. This encodes CASSLMSVGSPLHF.

This clonotype has only a few counts. V usage is TRBV5-1 and J usage is TRBJ2-2; no clear D. Germline loops: CDR1 SGHRS, CDR2 YFSETQ. V lost 0 bases and J 4 bases, leaving 7 bases between the germline ends. This CDR3 has 14 amino acids. CDR3 amino acids: CASSLAFGTGELFF. DNA of the CDR3: TGCGCCAGCAGCTTGGCGTTTGGCACCGGGGAGCTGTTTTTT.

V and J are TRBV2 and TRBJ2-2; 16 bases line up with TRBD2. J lost 4 bases, V lost 6 bases, and 11 bases had no gene match. Germline values: CDR1 SNHLY, CDR2 FYNNEI. The CDR3 runs 19 residues. CDR3 DNA: TGTGCCAGCAGACCCGGGACTAGCGGGAGGGCTCGACGCACCGGGGAGCTGTTTTTT. Translation: CASRPGTSGRARRTGELFF. The variable domain in full, completed from reference TRBV2 and TRBJ2-2, reads EPEVTQTPSHQVTQMGQEVILRCVPISNHLYFYWYRQILGQKVEFLVSFYNNEISEKSEIFDDQFSVERPDGSNFTLKIRSTKLEDSAMYFCASRPGTSGRARRTGELFFGEGSRLTVL.

This clonotype was picked up a small number of times. V and J are TRBV7-9 and TRBJ2-5; D is ambiguous. CDR3 length: 15 amino acids. Germline lookup yields CDR1 SEHNR and CDR2 FQNEAQ (reference sequence). V dropped 1 base and J dropped 0 bases, with 9 bases sitting between them. The DNA for the CDR3 is TGTGCCAGCAGCTTAGATGGGATAAACCAAGAGACCCAGTACTTC. Its translation is CASSLDGINQETQYF.

The chain links TRBV6-5 to TRBJ2-2; the match to TRBD1 covers 11 bases. J was trimmed by 6 bases and V by 0 bases; bases with no gene match: 3. Germline V gene data show CDR1 as MNHEY and CDR2 as SVGAGI. The CDR3 is 16 residues long. CDR3 DNA sequence: TGTGCCAGCAGTTACTCGATGGGACAGGGGGCCGGGGAGCTGTTTTTT. This encodes CASSYSMGQGAGELFF.

Only a few counts were recorded for this clonotype. The rearrangement links TRBV7-3 to TRBJ2-3; D gene unclear. Germline CDR1 and CDR2: SGHTA and FQGTGA. V gave up 5 bases and J gave up 2 bases, with 11 bases separating them. CDR3 length: 14 amino acids. This CDR3 is CASSPFTSTDTQYF. The CDR3 DNA reads TGTGCCAGCAGCCCATTCACATCCACAGATACGCAGTATTTT. The full variable domain, its missing parts supplied by reference TRBV7-3 and TRBJ2-3, is GAGVSQTPSNKVTEKGKYVELRCDPISGHTALYWYRQSLGQGPEFLIYFQGTGAADDSGLPNDRFFAVRPEGSVSTLKIQRTERGDSAVYLCASSPFTSTDTQYFGPGTRLTVL.

V usage is TRBV7-8 and J usage is TRBJ1-5, with a tentative D call TRBD1 (6 bases). CDR3 length equals 18 residues. The germline V gene has CDR1 SGHVS and CDR2 FQNEAQ. V gave up 0 bases and J gave up 3 bases, with 18 bases separating them. CDR3 sequence (DNA): TGTGCCAGCAGCTTAGCCCACAGGGTGCAGGCGGTCAATCAGCCCCAGCATTTT. Translating gives CASSLAHRVQAVNQPQHF.

This clonotype has a count of ten or more. This chain links TRBV4-1 with TRBJ2-1; 11 bases line up with TRBD2. V was pared by 2 bases and J by 3 bases, with 6 bases of the junction left unmatched. The CDR3 extends over 17 amino acids. Germline V CDR1 and CDR2: MGHRA, YSYEKL. The chain's CDR3 is CASSQTGLAGFYNEQFF. The CDR3, as DNA: TGCGCCAGCAGCCAAACCGGACTAGCGGGCTTCTACAATGAGCAGTTCTTC.

This clonotype appeared a few times. This chain connects TRBV20-1 to TRBJ2-5; D ambiguous. In germline, CDR1 is DFQATT, CDR2 SNEGSKA (reference sequence). Trimming pared 0 bases from V and 5 bases from J, leaving 7 bases between. The CDR3 loop spans 12 amino acids. CDR3 sequence reads: CSARDPSETQYF. The CDR3 DNA is TGCAGTGCTAGAGACCCCTCGGAGACCCAGTACTTC.

This clonotype appeared a few times. This chain uses TRBV18 with TRBJ2-7, with D possibly being TRBD1 or TRBD2 (6 bases each). The CDR3 runs 13 residues. V was clipped by 6 bases and J by 6 bases, with 15 bases between them. Germline V lookup: CDR1 KGHSH, CDR2 LQKENI. The CDR3 region is CASSGGASFEQYF. Written as DNA, the CDR3 is TGTGCCAGCTCGGGGGGCGCGTCTTTCGAGCAGTACTTC.

This chain links TRBV12-3 or TRBV12-4 with TRBJ2-5; D uncertain. V lost 5 bases, J lost 1 base, and 11 bases lay in between. The CDR3 length is 14 residues. CDR3 residues: CASSVLRVQETQYF. For the CDR3, the DNA is TGTGCCAGCAGTGTTCTAAGGGTCCAAGAGACCCAGTACTTC.

The chain combines TRBV7-3 with TRBJ2-4; the match to TRBD2 covers 9 bases. V dropped 5 bases and J dropped 0; count of bases not matched to a gene: 11. The V gene's germline CDR1 is SGHTA and CDR2 FQGTGA. The CDR3 totals 18 residues. CDR3 residues: CASSRGGGQNSAKNIQYF. The CDR3 nucleotides are TGTGCCAGCAGCCGCGGGGGGGGACAGAACTCAGCCAAAAACATTCAGTACTTC.

The sample holds a few counts of this clonotype. In DNA form, the CDR3 reads TGTGCCAGCAGTGAGGGAGGGACCTTTGCCTCCTACGAGCAGTACTTC. Its translation: CASSEGGTFASYEQYF. V usage is TRBV6-1 and J usage is TRBJ2-7; 7 positions match TRBD2. This CDR3 is 16 amino acids long. V lost 3 bases, J lost 0 bases, and 8 bases stayed unmatched. Germline assignment: CDR1 MNHNS and CDR2 SASEGT.

This clonotype came up many times. V gene TRBV24-1 combines with J gene TRBJ2-2; a possible D gene is TRBD1 (5 bases). This CDR3 spans 15 amino acids. V was pared by 1 base and J by 4 bases, with 9 bases between. Germline values: CDR1 KGHDR, CDR2 SFDVKD. CDR3 nucleotides: TGTGCCACCAGTGATTTCGCCCAGGGCACCGGGGAGCTGTTTTTT. Translation gives CATSDFAQGTGELFF.

At least ten counts were recorded for this clonotype. The chain recombines TRBV14 with TRBJ2-1, with a weak D call TRBD2 (5 bases). V was trimmed by 0 bases and J by 4 bases, leaving 10 bases between them. The CDR3 runs 15 residues. CDR1 is SGHDN and CDR2 is FVKESK in the germline V gene. The CDR3 coding sequence is TGTGCCAGCAGCCAAGACCAAACTAGTTACAATGAGCAGTTCTTC. This sequence encodes CASSQDQTSYNEQFF.

The chain couples TRBV5-1 to TRBJ2-7; 7 nucleotides agree with TRBD2. The germline CDR1 and CDR2 sequences are SGHRS and YFSETQ. This CDR3 region has 11 residues. The trim removed 5 bases at V and 5 bases at J, leaving 1 base unmatched. CDR3 sequence reads: CASSAGDEQYF. For the CDR3, the DNA is TGCGCCAGCAGTGCGGGGGACGAGCAGTACTTC.

This chain connects TRBV10-3 to TRBJ2-7; tentatively, D is TRBD1 (6 bases). The CDR3 is 13 amino acids. Germline-derived CDR1 and CDR2 are ENHRY and SYGVKD. Trimming cost V 3 bases and J 3 bases, with 9 bases left between them. The CDR3 sequence: CAISDGTNYEQYV. CDR3 coding DNA: TGTGCCATCAGTGACGGGACAAACTACGAGCAGTACGTC.

This clonotype was observed a handful of times. The chain carries TRBV18 and TRBJ2-1, with 9 bases that match TRBD2. Germline loops: CDR1 KGHSH, CDR2 LQKENI. This CDR3 spans 16 amino acids. Trimming took 0 bases from V and 3 from J; bases not matched to a gene: 3. The CDR3 loop reads CASSPPAGGDYNEQFF. CDR3 in DNA: TGTGCCAGCTCACCACCGGCGGGAGGGGACTACAATGAGCAGTTCTTC.

In this sample, this clonotype turned up a few times. CDR3 amino acids: CASSLWQAMNTEAFF. CDR3 nucleotide sequence: TGTGCCAGCAGTTTATGGCAGGCTATGAACACTGAAGCTTTCTTT. The genes are TRBV28 and TRBJ1-1; no firm D call. The CDR3 extends over 15 amino acids. Trimming stripped 0 bases from V and 0 bases from J, with 8 bases between. Looked up from germline, CDR1 is MDHEN and CDR2 is SYDVKM.

This CDR3 is CASFNRLAGKVSAQYF. The CDR3, as DNA: TGTGCCAGCTTCAATCGACTAGCGGGAAAGGTTTCGGCCCAGTACTTC. V usage is TRBV6-2 or TRBV6-3 and J usage is TRBJ2-5; 11 bases map to TRBD2. After removal of 8 bases from V and 9 bases from J, the junction contained 17 bases not matched to a gene. This CDR3 contains 16 residues. From germline, CDR1 is MNHEY and CDR2 SVGEGT.

This clonotype was observed a handful of times. The rearrangement links TRBV5-6 to TRBJ2-1, with D possibly being TRBD1 (6 bases). The V and J ends lost 1 base and 10 bases respectively, with 15 bases between them. The CDR3 length is 14 residues. Germline assignment: CDR1 SGHDT and CDR2 YYEEEE. This CDR3 is CASSLLDRRREQFF. For the CDR3, the DNA is TGTGCCAGCAGCTTGCTCGACAGGCGGAGAGAGCAGTTCTTC.

This clonotype was picked up a small number of times. This chain links TRBV20-1 with TRBJ2-5; 8 bases align to TRBD1. This CDR3 has 14 amino acids. Germline loops: CDR1 DFQATT, CDR2 SNEGSKA (reference sequence). V trimming: 1 base; J trimming: 5 bases; junction bases outside the gene matches: 6. For the CDR3, the DNA is TGCAGTGCTAGAGTCCGGACAGGGTGGGAGACCCAGTACTTC. This encodes CSARVRTGWETQYF.

The genes are TRBV24-1 and TRBJ2-2; 10 nucleotides align to TRBD2. The V gene's germline CDR1 is KGHDR and CDR2 SFDVKD. The CDR3 covers 14 residues. After removal of 9 bases from V and 7 bases from J, the junction contained 7 bases not matched to a gene. CDR3 amino acids: CATGLAAPLGELFF. The DNA of the CDR3 is TGTGCCACCGGACTAGCGGCACCCCTCGGGGAGCTGTTTTTT.

There are a few counts of this clonotype. This chain links TRBV11-1 with TRBJ2-1; 10 bases map to TRBD1. The CDR3 has 15 amino acids. With V trimmed by 1 base and J by 8 bases, 5 bases remained unmatched. Germline lookup yields CDR1 SGHAT and CDR2 FQDESV (reference sequence). The CDR3 sequence is CASSLVGQGVDEQFF. The CDR3 DNA follows: TGTGCCAGCAGCTTAGTAGGACAGGGGGTCGATGAGCAGTTCTTC.

Only a few counts were recorded for this clonotype. The genes are TRBV7-8 and TRBJ1-4; D uncertain. The germline V gene encodes CDR1 SGHVS and CDR2 FQNEAQ. The V end was cut by 0 bases, the J end by 0 bases, with 11 bases between. This CDR3 comprises 17 residues. DNA of the CDR3: TGTGCCAGCAGCTTAGCTAGTCAGGCTGCAACTAATGAAAAACTGTTTTTT. Translated, it gives CASSLASQAATNEKLFF.

This clonotype turned up a few times. This rearrangement joins TRBV12-3 or TRBV12-4 to TRBJ1-1, with D possibly TRBD1 on 5 matching bases. This CDR3 has 14 amino acids. Deletions cut 5 bases from V and 0 bases from J, with 10 bases between. CDR3 coding DNA: TGTGCCAGCAGTCCGAGACAGTTGAACACTGAAGCTTTCTTT. Its translation: CASSPRQLNTEAFF.